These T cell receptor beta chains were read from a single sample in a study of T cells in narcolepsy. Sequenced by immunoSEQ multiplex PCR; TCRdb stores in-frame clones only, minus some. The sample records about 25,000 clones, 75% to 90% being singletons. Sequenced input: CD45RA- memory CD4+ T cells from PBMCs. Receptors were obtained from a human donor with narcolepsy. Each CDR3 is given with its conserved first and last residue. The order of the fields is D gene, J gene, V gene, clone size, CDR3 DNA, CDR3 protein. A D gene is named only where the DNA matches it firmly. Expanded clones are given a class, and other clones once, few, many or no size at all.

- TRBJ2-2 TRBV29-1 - TGCAGCGTTGAAACCCCCACTAGCACCGGGGAGCTGTTTTTT CSVETPTSTGELFF
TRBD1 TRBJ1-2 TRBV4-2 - TGTGCCAGCAGCCAAGATTTAGGTACAGGGGGAACGTCCTATGGCTACACCTTC CASSQDLGTGGTSYGYTF
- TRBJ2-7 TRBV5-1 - TGCGCCAGCAGCTTGGCCGGGGTGCGCGAGCAGTACTTC CASSLAGVREQYF
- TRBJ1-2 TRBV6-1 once TGTGCCACCGGGTTCGGGGGGGATGGGGGCTACACCTTC CATGFGGDGGYTF
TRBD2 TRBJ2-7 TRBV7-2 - TGTGCCAGCAGCCTATTCCCAACTAGCGGGAGTGGGAAGGAGCAGTACTTC CASSLFPTSGSGKEQYF
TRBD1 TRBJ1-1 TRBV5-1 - TGCGCCAGCAGCTTACCCGACAGGGCCACTGAAGCTTTCTTT CASSLPDRATEAFF
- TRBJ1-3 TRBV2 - TGTGCCAGCAGAAGGGGTGAGGGGGCTGGAAACACCATATATTTT CASRRGEGAGNTIYF
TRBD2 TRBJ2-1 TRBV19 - TGTGCCAGTACTAGCGGTTACAATGAGCAGTTCTTC CASTSGYNEQFF
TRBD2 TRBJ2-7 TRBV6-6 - TGTGCCAGCAGTCTTCTAGCGGTATACGAGCAGTACTTC CASSLLAVYEQYF
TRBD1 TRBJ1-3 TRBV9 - TGTGCCAGCAGCGTAGTCGCGACAGGGGCAGGAAACACCATATATTTT CASSVVATGAGNTIYF
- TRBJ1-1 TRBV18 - TGTGCCAGCTCACCGACAGACTTAAACACTGAAGCTTTCTTT CASSPTDLNTEAFF
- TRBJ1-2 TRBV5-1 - TGCGCCAGCAGCTTATTGACAGGAAATGGCTACACCTTC CASSLLTGNGYTF
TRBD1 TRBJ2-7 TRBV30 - TGTGCCTGGACGGGGCAGGGGGCGCATGAGCAGTACTTC CAWTGQGAHEQYF
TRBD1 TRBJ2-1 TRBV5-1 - TGCGCCAGCAGCCAGGACAGGGTCTACAATGAGCAGTTCTTC CASSQDRVYNEQFF
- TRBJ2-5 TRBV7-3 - TGTGCCAGCAGCCCCCGGGGACTGCGAGGGGAGACCCAGTACTTC CASSPRGLRGETQYF
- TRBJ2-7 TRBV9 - TGTGCCAGCAGCGTAGGTACTAGCTTGAACCACGAGCAGTACTTC CASSVGTSLNHEQYF
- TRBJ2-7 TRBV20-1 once TGCAGTGCTTCCCGAGGGCCCGAGCAGTACTTC CSASRGPEQYF
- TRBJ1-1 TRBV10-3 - TGTGCCATCAGTGATAGGGGCCCCACTGAAGCTTTCTTT CAISDRGPTEAFF
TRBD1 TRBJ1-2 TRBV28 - TGTGCCAGCAGTCGGTTGGACAGGGGGCCTTATGGCTACACCTTC CASSRLDRGPYGYTF
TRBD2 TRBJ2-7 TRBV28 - TGTGCCAGCAGTCCACGGGGGGGGGTCTCCTACGAGCAGTACTTC CASSPRGGVSYEQYF
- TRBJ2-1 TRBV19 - TGTGCCAGTAGTATAAGTGCTACCGGGGGTGAGCAGTTCTTC CASSISATGGEQFF
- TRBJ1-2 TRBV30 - TGTGCCTGGACAGGGGTGTTTGTATGGGGCTACACCTTC CAWTGVFVWGYTF
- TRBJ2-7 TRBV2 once TGTGCCGGCGGACAGAGCTCCTACGAGCAGTACTTC CAGGQSSYEQYF
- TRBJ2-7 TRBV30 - TGTGCCTGGAGTGTCGGTCTAGCGACGGCGGAGCAGTACTTC CAWSVGLATAEQYF
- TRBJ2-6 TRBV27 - TGTGCCAGCAGGCTGATTGGGGACTTCTCTGGGGCCAACGTCCTGACTTTC CASRLIGDFSGANVLTF
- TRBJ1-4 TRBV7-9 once TGTGCCAGCAGCTTAGAAGGGGCCGTAACTAATGAAAAACTGTTTTTT CASSLEGAVTNEKLFF
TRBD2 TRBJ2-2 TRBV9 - TGTGCCAGCAGCGTAGATGCGGGAGGCTTCACCGGGGAGCTGTTTTTT CASSVDAGGFTGELFF
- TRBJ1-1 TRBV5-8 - TGTGCCAGCAGCTTGCGTAGGGGGAACACTGAAGCTTTCTTT CASSLRRGNTEAFF
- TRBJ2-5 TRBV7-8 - TGTGCCAGCAGCCTGGTTGGAGGGGGCGCTTCTGAGACCCAGTACTTC CASSLVGGGASETQYF
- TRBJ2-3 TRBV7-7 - TGTGCCAGCAGCGAGAGGGCGGGCCCAGATACGCAGTATTTT CASSERAGPDTQYF
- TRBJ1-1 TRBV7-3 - TGTGCCAGCAGCTCCTACTCGGGCGTACGGGGGACTGAAGCTTTCTTT CASSSYSGVRGTEAFF
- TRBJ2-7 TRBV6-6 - TGTGCCAGCAGTTACACGACACAGTCCTACGAGCAGTACTTC CASSYTTQSYEQYF
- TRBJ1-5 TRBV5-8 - TGTGCCAGCAGCTTGCGTCAGAGGAATCAGCCCCAGCATTTT CASSLRQRNQPQHF
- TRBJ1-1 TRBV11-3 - TGTGCCAGCAGCTCCAGTAGAGGGAACACTGAAGCTTTCTTT CASSSSRGNTEAFF
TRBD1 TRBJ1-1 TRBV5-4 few TGTGCCAGCAGCATAAGACAGGGTGGGACTGAAGCTTTCTTT CASSIRQGGTEAFF
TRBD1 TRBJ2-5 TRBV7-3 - TGTGCCAGCAGCTCTGGACAGGGGAAAGCGGCCCAGTACTTC CASSSGQGKAAQYF
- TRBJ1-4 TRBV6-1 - TGTGCCAGCAGTGAATTGGGAAAACAGGATGAAAAACTGTTTTTT CASSELGKQDEKLFF
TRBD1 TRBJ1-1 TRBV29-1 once TGCAGCGTTCGCCGGACAGGGCCTGAAGCTTTCTTT CSVRRTGPEAFF
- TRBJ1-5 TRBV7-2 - TGTGCCAGCAGCGAAACAGGAGCCTATCAGCCCCAGCATTTT CASSETGAYQPQHF
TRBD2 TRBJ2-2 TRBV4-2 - TGTGCCAGCAGCCGTGCGGGGGGCTCGAACACCGGGGAGCTGTTTTTT CASSRAGGSNTGELFF
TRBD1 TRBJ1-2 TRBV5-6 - TGTGCCAGCAGCCAGCCAATACAGGGGCTAGGCTATGGCTACACCTTC CASSQPIQGLGYGYTF
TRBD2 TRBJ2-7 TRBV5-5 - TGTGCCAGCAGCTGGGACTATTCTCCGGCCGAGCAGTACTTC CASSWDYSPAEQYF
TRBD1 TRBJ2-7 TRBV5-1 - TGCGCCAGCAGCCCTCCCTGGACAGGGGGGACCTCCTACGAGCAGTACTTC CASSPPWTGGTSYEQYF
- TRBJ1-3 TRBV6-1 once TGTGCCAGCAGTGGTGGGGGGTCTGCCCCCAGCACCATATATTTT CASSGGGSAPSTIYF
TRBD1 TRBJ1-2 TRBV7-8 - TGTGCCAGCAGCCCTCCGGCGACAGGGACTAGAGGCTACACCTTC CASSPPATGTRGYTF
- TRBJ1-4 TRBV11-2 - TGTGCCAGCAGCTTTGAAAGCGAAAAACTGTTTTTT CASSFESEKLFF
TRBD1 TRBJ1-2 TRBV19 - TGTGCCAGTAGTATAGATCGACAGGGCCTCTATGGCTACACCTTC CASSIDRQGLYGYTF
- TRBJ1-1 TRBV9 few TGTGCCAGCAGCGCACAGGGATTAACTGAAGCTTTCTTT CASSAQGLTEAFF
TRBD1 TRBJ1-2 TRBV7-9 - TGTGCCAGCAGTACCGGGACAGGGGGCCGGGTGAGTGGCTACACCTTC CASSTGTGGRVSGYTF
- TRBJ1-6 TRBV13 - TGTGCCAGCAGCTTAGGGGGGGCTAAAAATTCACCCCTCCACTTT CASSLGGAKNSPLHF
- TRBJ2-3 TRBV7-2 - TGTGCCAGCAGTTTGTACCGCCCCAGTAGCACAGATACGCAGTATTTT CASSLYRPSSTDTQYF
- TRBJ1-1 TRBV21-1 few TGTGCCAGCAGCAAAGATCGGTTAGGGAGGGGTGTTAGGTCTGAAGCTTTCTTT CASSKDRLGRGVRSEAFF
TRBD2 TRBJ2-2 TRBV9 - TGTGCCAGCAGCGTAGGATGGACTAGCGGAAAAATCACCGGGGAGCTGTTTTTT CASSVGWTSGKITGELFF
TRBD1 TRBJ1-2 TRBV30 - TGTGCCTGGAGCGCACAGGGGAAAGGCTACACCTTC CAWSAQGKGYTF
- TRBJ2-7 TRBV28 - TGTGCCAGCGGACTGACAGGAAGCTACGAGCAGTACTTC CASGLTGSYEQYF
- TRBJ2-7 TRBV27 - TGTGCCAGCAGTCCGACTAGTTTCCATTACGAGCAGTACTTC CASSPTSFHYEQYF
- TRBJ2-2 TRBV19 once TGTGCCAGTAGTTATAGTCGGGGGACCGGGGAGCTGTTTTTT CASSYSRGTGELFF
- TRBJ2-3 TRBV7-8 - TGTGCCAGCAGCTTACTTCAGGGTGCGGTAGATACGCAGTATTTT CASSLLQGAVDTQYF